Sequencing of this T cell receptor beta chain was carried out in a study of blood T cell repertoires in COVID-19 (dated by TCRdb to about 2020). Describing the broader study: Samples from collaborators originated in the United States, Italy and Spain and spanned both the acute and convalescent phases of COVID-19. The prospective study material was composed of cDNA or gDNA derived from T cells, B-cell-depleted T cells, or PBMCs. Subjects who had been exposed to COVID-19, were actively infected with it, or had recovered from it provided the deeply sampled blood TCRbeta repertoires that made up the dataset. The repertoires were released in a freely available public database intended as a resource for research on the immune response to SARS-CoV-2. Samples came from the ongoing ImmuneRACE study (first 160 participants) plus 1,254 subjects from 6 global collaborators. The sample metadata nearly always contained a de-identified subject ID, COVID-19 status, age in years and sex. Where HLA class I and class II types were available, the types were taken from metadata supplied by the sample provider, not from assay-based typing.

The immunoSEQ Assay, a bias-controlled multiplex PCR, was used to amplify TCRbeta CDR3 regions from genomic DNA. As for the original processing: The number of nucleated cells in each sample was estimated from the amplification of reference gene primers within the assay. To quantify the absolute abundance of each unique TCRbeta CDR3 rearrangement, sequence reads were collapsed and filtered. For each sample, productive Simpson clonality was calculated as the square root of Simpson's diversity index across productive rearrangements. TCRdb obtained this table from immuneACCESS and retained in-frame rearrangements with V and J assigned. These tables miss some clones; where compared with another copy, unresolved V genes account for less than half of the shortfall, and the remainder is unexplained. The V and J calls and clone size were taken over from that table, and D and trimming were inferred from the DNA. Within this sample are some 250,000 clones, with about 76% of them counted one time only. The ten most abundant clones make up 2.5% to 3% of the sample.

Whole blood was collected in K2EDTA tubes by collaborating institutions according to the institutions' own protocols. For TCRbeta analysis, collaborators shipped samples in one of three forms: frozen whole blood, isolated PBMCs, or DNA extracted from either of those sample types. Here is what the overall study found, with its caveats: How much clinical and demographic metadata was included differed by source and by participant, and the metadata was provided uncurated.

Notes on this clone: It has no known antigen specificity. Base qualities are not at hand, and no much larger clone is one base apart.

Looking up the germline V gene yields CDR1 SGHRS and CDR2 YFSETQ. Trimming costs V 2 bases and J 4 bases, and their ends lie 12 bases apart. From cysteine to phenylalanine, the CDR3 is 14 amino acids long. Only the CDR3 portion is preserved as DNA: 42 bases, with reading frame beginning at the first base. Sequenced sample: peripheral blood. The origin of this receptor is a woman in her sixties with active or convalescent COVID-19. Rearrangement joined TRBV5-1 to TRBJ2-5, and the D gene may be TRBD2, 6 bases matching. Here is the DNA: TGCGCCAGCAGCTTCCCGGGTAGCGGAGAGACCCAGTACTTC. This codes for CASSFPGSGETQYF.